One sample yielded the 7 T cell receptor beta chains listed below, sequenced in a study of cytomegalovirus exposure and HLA in healthy donors. It was with 60 Vbeta and 13 Jbeta primers that the PCR ran. TCRdb's copy holds only in-frame clones and misses some; the assay was immunoSEQ multiplex PCR. The table shows around 140,000 clones, with 77% occurring only once. The sequencing sample was made of PBMCs. Receptor source: a male donor in good health and CMV-seronegative.

The rearrangement links TRBV25-1 to TRBJ2-7, with TRBD2 as a possible D gene (6 bases). Looked up from germline, CDR1 is MGHDK and CDR2 is SYGVNS. The CDR3 consists of 13 residues. V lost 9 bases, J lost 7 bases, and 19 bases lay in between. The CDR3 spells CASSIGGFVEQYF. CDR3 coding DNA: TGTGCCAGTAGCATCGGAGGGTTCGTGGAGCAGTACTTC.

This clone was seen a few times. This sequence joins TRBV5-1 and TRBJ2-5; tentatively, D is TRBD1 (5 bases). CDR3 length: 12 amino acids. Germline-derived CDR1 and CDR2 are SGHRS and YFSETQ. V was cut by 4 bases and J by 5 bases, with 9 bases left in between. The chain's CDR3 is CASSQGGETQYF. CDR3 nucleotide sequence: TGCGCCAGCAGCCAGGGTGGGGAGACCCAGTACTTC.

The rearrangement links TRBV6-5 to TRBJ1-2; weak D call: TRBD1 (5 bases). Germline V gene data show CDR1 as MNHEY and CDR2 as SVGAGI. V lost 2 bases and J lost 5, with 15 bases in between. The CDR3 is 15 residues long. The CDR3 region has the DNA TGTGCCAGCAGTTACCAACCACAGGATCCTTATGGCTACACCTTC. Residues: CASSYQPQDPYGYTF.

The rearrangement links TRBV6-4 to TRBJ2-1; TRBD2 matches 7 bases. J lost 0 bases, V lost 0 bases, and 11 bases had no gene match. The CDR3 sequence is 19 residues long. CDR1 and CDR2 (germline): MRHNA, SNTAGT. The DNA for the CDR3 is TGTGCCAGCAGTGACTCGAGCCCTTCTAGCGGCGGCTCCTACAATGAGCAGTTCTTC. This sequence encodes CASSDSSPSSGGSYNEQFF.

V is TRBV7-2 and J is TRBJ1-2; D is uncertain. Deletions cut 5 bases from V and 4 bases from J, with 11 bases between. The germline V gene encodes CDR1 SGHTA and CDR2 FQGNSA. This CDR3 is built from 13 residues. The CDR3 region has the DNA TGTGCCAGCAGCCCCGGGAAGTTCTATGGCTACACCTTC. It is translated as CASSPGKFYGYTF.

The chain links TRBV2 to TRBJ2-2, with a tentative D call TRBD1 (5 bases). V gave up 5 bases and J gave up 2 bases, with 9 bases separating them. CDR3 size: 14 residues. Germline V gives CDR1 SNHLY, CDR2 FYNNEI. The CDR3 bases are TGTGCCAGCAGTAGGACAACCAACACCGGGGAGCTGTTTTTT. Its protein is CASSRTTNTGELFF.

The chain has TRBV6-5 and TRBJ1-4; D unresolved. V was pared by 0 bases and J by 6 bases, with 8 bases between. The CDR3 is made up of 14 amino acids. Per germline, CDR1 MNHEY and CDR2 SVGAGI. The CDR3 nucleotides read TGTGCCAGCAGTTACTCTGACTTGGATGAAAAACTGTTTTTT. Its translation is CASSYSDLDEKLFF.